The T cell receptor beta chain described here comes from a study of blood T cell repertoires in COVID-19. Study-wide context: COVID-19 samples, acute and convalescent, were from the United States, Italy and Spain. T cells, B-cell-depleted T cells, or PBMCs supplied cDNA or gDNA.

As handled by the study authors: Reference gene primer amplification gave nucleated cell count estimates. The method was immunoSEQ multiplex PCR; TCRdb's version includes in-frame clones alone and lacks a portion of them. That table supplies the V and J calls and clone size; D and trimming were determined from the DNA. The table lists 200,000 to 300,000 clones, nearly 85% of them singletons, with approximately 5.7% in the top ten. Germline V gene lookup returns CDR1 MNHEY and CDR2 SVGEGT. Between the trimmed V and J ends, which lost 5 bases and 0 bases, there was a span of 14 bases. The CDR3 is made up of 16 amino acids.

Material: peripheral blood. V gene TRBV6-2 or TRBV6-3 combines with J gene TRBJ2-4, with D perhaps TRBD1 (5 bases). This clonotype originated in a human donor in a cohort sampled during active COVID-19. The CDR3 protein is CASSPRAGLAKNIQYF. In DNA form, the CDR3 reads TGTGCCAGCAGTCCCCGGGCAGGGTTAGCCAAAAACATTCAGTACTTC.